This TCR beta chain was identified during a study of T-cell reconstitution after alpha-beta-depleted transplantation in children. Preparation of the TCRbeta library used unique molecular identifiers. TCRdb fed the PCR reads into MiXCR, producing one record per CDR3 protein. Of about 440,000 distinct CDR3 sequences listed, approximately 41% are singletons. V shed 5 bases, J shed 8 bases, and the junction held 11 bases outside the gene matches. CDR3 size: 15 residues. Germline CDR1 is LNHNV and CDR2 is YYDKDF (reference sequence). This receptor was identified in a girl aged 2 to 10 with aplastic anemia, due to receive a stem cell transplant. The sequenced sample was PBMCs, obtained before TCRalphabeta/CD19-depleted stem cell transplant. The V call is TRBV15, the J call TRBJ2-1; 8 positions agree with TRBD2. This chain's CDR3 is CATSSRGSGVHEQFF. The CDR3 DNA reads as TGTGCCACCAGCTCTCGCGGTAGCGGGGTTCATGAGCAGTTCTTC.